Below, 20 T cell receptor beta chains from the same sample are listed, as sequenced in a study of cytomegalovirus exposure and HLA in healthy donors. PCR employed 60 Vbeta and 13 Jbeta primers. Clones were sequenced by immunoSEQ multiplex PCR, and TCRdb holds only the in-frame ones, with some missing. The data contain fewer than 150,000 clones, 73% of them seen just once; the ten biggest clones take up approximately 14%. Input material: PBMCs. The origin of the receptors is a human donor in good health.

The DNA for the CDR3 is TGTGCCAGTATTGACAGGAAGGCTTACGGCAAATATGGCTACACCTTC. Translated: CASIDRKAYGKYGYTF. This chain uses TRBV7-3 with TRBJ1-2, with a possible D match to TRBD1 (6 bases). V gave up 9 bases and J gave up 5 bases, with 25 bases separating them. The CDR3 totals 16 residues. Germline V gene lookup returns CDR1 SGHTA and CDR2 FQGTGA.

V gene TRBV7-3 combines with J gene TRBJ2-2; D remains ambiguous. Between the trimmed V and J ends, which lost 5 bases and 7 bases, there was a span of 2 bases. Germline CDR1 is SGHTA and CDR2 is FQGTGA. The CDR3 has 10 residues. As DNA, the CDR3 is TGTGCCAGCAGCCACGGGGAGCTGTTTTTT. The encoded protein is CASSHGELFF.

J is TRBJ2-1 and V is TRBV11-3; 13 nucleotides line up with TRBD2. The CDR3 runs 16 residues. The V segment lost 1 base and the J segment 6 bases; nucleotides outside the gene matches: 3. CDR1 is SGHNT, CDR2 YENEEA, per germline. This chain's CDR3 is CASSLGGLAGPNEQFF. The CDR3 region has the DNA TGTGCCAGCAGCTTAGGGGGACTAGCGGGACCCAATGAGCAGTTCTTC.

The chain joins TRBV29-1 to TRBJ2-1; D is possibly TRBD1 (6 bases). The CDR3 is 12 amino acids. Trimming shortened V by 5 bases and J by 10 bases, and 15 bases separated the two germline ends. Germline V CDR1 and CDR2: SQVTM, ANQGSEA. The CDR3 protein is CSVRGTSSEQFF. The CDR3 region has the DNA TGCAGCGTTAGGGGGACCTCAAGCGAGCAGTTCTTC.

The rearrangement joins TRBV28 to TRBJ2-5; 7 bases map to TRBD2. V lost 7 bases, J lost 11 bases, and 10 bases stayed unmatched. Germline V CDR1 and CDR2: MDHEN, SYDVKM. The length of the CDR3 is 12 residues. This CDR3 reads CASTEAAGEQYF. CDR3 nucleotide sequence: TGTGCCAGCACAGAGGCGGCGGGGGAGCAGTACTTC.

The chain carries TRBV11-3 and TRBJ2-2; tentatively, D is TRBD2 (5 bases). V gave up 6 bases and J gave up 6 bases, with 20 bases separating them. This CDR3 region has 16 residues. Germline V gives CDR1 SGHNT, CDR2 YENEEA. The CDR3 sequence: CASRPRVSRRSGELFF. CDR3 DNA: TGTGCCAGCAGACCCCGTGTTAGCAGGAGGTCCGGGGAGCTGTTTTTT. The whole variable domain, filled in from reference TRBV11-3 and TRBJ2-2, reads EAGVVQSPRYKIIEKKQPVAFWCNPISGHNTLYWYLQNLGQGPELLIRYENEEAVDDSQLPKDRFSAERLKGVDSTLKIQPAELGDSAVYLCASRPRVSRRSGELFFGEGSRLTVL.

CDR3 protein: CASSLSWTANQPQHF. Here the CDR3 DNA reads TGTGCCAGCAGTTTATCCTGGACAGCCAATCAGCCCCAGCATTTT. The rearrangement links TRBV27 to TRBJ1-5; perhaps TRBD1 as D (6 bases). Germline V CDR1 and CDR2: MNHEY, SMNVEV (reference sequence). CDR3 length: 15 amino acids. V was cut by 0 bases and J by 3 bases, with 9 bases left in between.

The chain uses TRBV15 and TRBJ1-1; D gene ambiguous. This CDR3 comprises 16 residues. Germline V CDR1 and CDR2: LNHNV, YYDKDF (reference sequence). V shed 0 bases and J shed 1 base, with 12 bases lying between them. The chain's CDR3 is CATSRDAGNPNTEAFF. CDR3 sequence (DNA): TGTGCCACCAGCAGAGATGCGGGAAACCCGAACACTGAAGCTTTCTTT. Full variable domain (rest looked up from reference TRBV15 and TRBJ1-1): DAMVIQNPRYQVTQFGKPVTLSCSQTLNHNVMYWYQQKSSQAPKLLFHYYDKDFNNEADTPDNFQSRRPNTSFCFLDIRSPGLGDTAMYLCATSRDAGNPNTEAFFGQGTRLTVV.

The chain links TRBV27 to TRBJ2-5, with 12 bases aligning to TRBD2. Losses at the gene ends were 2 bases for V and 5 bases for J; bases not matched to a gene: 12. The V gene's germline CDR1 is MNHEY and CDR2 SMNVEV (reference sequence). The CDR3 totals 18 residues. The DNA for the CDR3 is TGTGCCAGCAGTTTACAGAACCCTAGCGGGGGGGCCCGTGAGACCCAGTACTTC. Protein product: CASSLQNPSGGARETQYF.

The chain is built from TRBV5-6 and TRBJ2-3; 7 positions match TRBD1. CDR3 size: 12 residues. In germline, CDR1 is SGHDT, CDR2 YYEEEE. Unmatched junction bases numbered 0, after V lost 3 bases and J lost 5 bases. In DNA, the CDR3 is TGTGCCAGCAGCTGGACAGGAGATACGCAGTATTTT. This gives the protein CASSWTGDTQYF.

The chain joins TRBV27 to TRBJ2-7, with 7 bases fitting TRBD1. The ends lost 4 bases at V and 2 bases at J; junction bases unmatched: 8. The germline V gene has CDR1 MNHEY and CDR2 SMNVEV (reference sequence). There are 15 residues in the CDR3. CDR3 sequence reads: CASSYEQGTPYEQYF. The CDR3 region has the DNA TGTGCCAGCAGTTACGAACAGGGGACGCCCTACGAGCAGTACTTC.

V and J are TRBV2 and TRBJ1-2; TRBD1 is a possible D gene (6 bases). The CDR3 loop spans 15 amino acids. The germline V gene has CDR1 SNHLY and CDR2 FYNNEI. V was trimmed by 7 bases and J by 2 bases, leaving 17 bases between them. The CDR3 DNA reads as TGTGCCAGCAAGAACAAGACAGGACCCAACTATGGCTACACCTTC. This gives the protein CASKNKTGPNYGYTF. The complete variable domain, with remaining parts taken from reference TRBV2 and TRBJ1-2, reads EPEVTQTPSHQVTQMGQEVILRCVPISNHLYFYWYRQILGQKVEFLVSFYNNEISEKSEIFDDQFSVERPDGSNFTLKIRSTKLEDSAMYFCASKNKTGPNYGYTFGSGTRLTVV.

This clone has a handful of counts. This sequence joins TRBV29-1 and TRBJ2-7; possible D gene TRBD1, 6 bases. The CDR3 runs 12 residues. The germline gives CDR1 SQVTM, CDR2 ANQGSEA. Trimming shortened V by 7 bases and J by 0 bases, and 10 bases separated the two germline ends. CDR3 nucleotides: TGCAGCGCCCTGGACAGCTCCTACGAGCAGTACTTC. This gives the protein CSALDSSYEQYF.

CDR3 amino acids: CASSIGQGQETQYF. CDR3 sequence (DNA): TGTGCCAGCAGTATCGGACAGGGACAAGAGACCCAGTACTTC. This chain links TRBV28 with TRBJ2-5; 8 nucleotides agree with TRBD1. With V trimmed by 5 bases and J by 2 bases, 4 bases remained unmatched. The germline V gene encodes CDR1 MDHEN and CDR2 SYDVKM. This CDR3 region has 14 residues. The whole variable domain, remainder taken from reference TRBV28 and TRBJ2-5, is DVKVTQSSRYLVKRTGEKVFLECVQDMDHENMFWYRQDPGLGLRLIYFSYDVKMKEKGDIPEGYSVSREKKERFSLILESASTNQTSMYLCASSIGQGQETQYFGPGTRLLVL.

This clone was seen only a few times. The rearrangement joins TRBV7-6 to TRBJ2-5; TRBD2 is a possible D gene (5 bases). The V end lost 5 bases, the J end lost 3 bases, and 13 bases lay between the germline ends. The CDR3 consists of 14 residues. CDR1 is SGHVS, CDR2 FNYEAQ, per germline. The chain's CDR3 is CASSRVSGKETQYF. In DNA, the CDR3 is TGTGCCAGCAGCCGGGTAAGCGGCAAAGAGACCCAGTACTTC.

The CDR3 bases are TGTGCCAGCAGCAAAAAAAAGCTCGCCAGGGGCTGCGGCCTTAATGAAAAACTGTTTTTT. Its protein product is CASSKKKLARGCGLNEKLFF. The genes are TRBV21-1 and TRBJ1-4; TRBD1, as called in the table, went unchecked against the DNA. TRBV21-1 is designated a pseudogene. The CDR3 is 20 residues long.

This chain connects TRBV2 to TRBJ2-4; D is unresolved. Looked up from germline, CDR1 is SNHLY and CDR2 is FYNNEI. V gave up 4 bases and J gave up 6 bases, with 10 bases separating them. The CDR3 has 13 amino acids. The CDR3 DNA reads as TGTGCCAGCAGTGTAACCCCGGGAAACATTCAGTACTTC. It translates to CASSVTPGNIQYF.

A single count supports this clone. V and J are TRBV11-3 and TRBJ2-1; possible D gene TRBD2, 7 bases. CDR1 and CDR2 (germline): SGHNT, YENEEA. This CDR3 contains 18 residues. Trimming shortened V by 7 bases and J by 2 bases, and 24 bases separated the two germline ends. CDR3 sequence reads: CASTARGAGSQTYNEQFF. The CDR3 coding sequence is TGTGCCAGCACCGCACGGGGGGCGGGAAGCCAAACCTACAATGAGCAGTTCTTC.

The chain links TRBV7-9 to TRBJ1-1, with 7 positions matching TRBD1. This CDR3 comprises 17 residues. The J segment lost 6 bases and the V segment lost 3 bases, leaving 16 bases of the junction unmatched. Germline V gene data show CDR1 as SEHNR and CDR2 as FQNEAQ (reference sequence). The CDR3 protein is CASSLGQGEYRGPEAFF. CDR3 sequence (DNA): TGTGCCAGCAGCTTGGGCCAGGGGGAATACCGCGGACCTGAAGCTTTCTTT.

This chain uses TRBV9 with TRBJ2-7; 7 nucleotides match TRBD2. The germline CDR1 and CDR2 sequences are SGDLS and YYNGEE. V lost 0 bases to trimming and J lost 3 bases; unmatched junction nucleotides: 6. The CDR3 is made up of 15 amino acids. The CDR3 is CASSVGLAANYEQYF. CDR3 nucleotides: TGTGCCAGCAGCGTAGGCCTAGCGGCAAACTACGAGCAGTACTTC.